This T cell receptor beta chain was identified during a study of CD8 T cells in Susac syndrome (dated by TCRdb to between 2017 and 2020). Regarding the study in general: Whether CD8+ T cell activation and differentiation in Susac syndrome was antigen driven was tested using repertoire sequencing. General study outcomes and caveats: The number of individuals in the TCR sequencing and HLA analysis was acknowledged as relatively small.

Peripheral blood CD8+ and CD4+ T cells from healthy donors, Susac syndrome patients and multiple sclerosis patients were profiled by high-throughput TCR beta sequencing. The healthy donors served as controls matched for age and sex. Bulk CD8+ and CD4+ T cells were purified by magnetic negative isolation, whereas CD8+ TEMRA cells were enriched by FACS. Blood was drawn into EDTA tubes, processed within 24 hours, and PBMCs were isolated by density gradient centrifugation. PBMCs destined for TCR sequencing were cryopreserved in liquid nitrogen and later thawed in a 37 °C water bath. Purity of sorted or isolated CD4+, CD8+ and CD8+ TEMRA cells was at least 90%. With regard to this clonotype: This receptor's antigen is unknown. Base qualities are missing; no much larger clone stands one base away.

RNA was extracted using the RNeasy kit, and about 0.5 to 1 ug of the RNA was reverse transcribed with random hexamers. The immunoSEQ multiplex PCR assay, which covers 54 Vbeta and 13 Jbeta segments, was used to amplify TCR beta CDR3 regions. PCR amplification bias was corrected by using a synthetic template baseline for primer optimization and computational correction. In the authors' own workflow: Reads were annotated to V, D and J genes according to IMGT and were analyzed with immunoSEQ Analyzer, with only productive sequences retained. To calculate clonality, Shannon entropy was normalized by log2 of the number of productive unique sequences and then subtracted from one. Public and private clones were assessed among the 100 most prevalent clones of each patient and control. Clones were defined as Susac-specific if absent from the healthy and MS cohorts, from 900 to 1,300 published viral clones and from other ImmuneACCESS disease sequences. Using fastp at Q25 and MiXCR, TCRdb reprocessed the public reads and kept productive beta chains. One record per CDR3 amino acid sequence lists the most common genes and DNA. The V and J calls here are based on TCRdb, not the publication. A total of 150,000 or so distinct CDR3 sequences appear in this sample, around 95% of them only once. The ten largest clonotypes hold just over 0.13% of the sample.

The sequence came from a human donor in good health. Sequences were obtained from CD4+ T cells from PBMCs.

The DNA sequence reads TGCGCCAGCAGCTCATGGCCTAGCGGGGGGGCCCCCTACGAGCAGTACTTC. It is translated as CASSSWPSGGAPYEQYF. This chain is built from TRBV5-1 and TRBJ2-7; TRBD2 aligns with 12 central bases. The germline V and J ends show losses of 3 bases and 2 bases respectively, and no gene match explains 9 bases of the junction. The CDR3 holds 17 amino acids from the cysteine to the phenylalanine. Solely the CDR3 DNA is kept, with 51 bases framed from the first base. The germline V gene provides CDR1 SGHRS and CDR2 YFSETQ.